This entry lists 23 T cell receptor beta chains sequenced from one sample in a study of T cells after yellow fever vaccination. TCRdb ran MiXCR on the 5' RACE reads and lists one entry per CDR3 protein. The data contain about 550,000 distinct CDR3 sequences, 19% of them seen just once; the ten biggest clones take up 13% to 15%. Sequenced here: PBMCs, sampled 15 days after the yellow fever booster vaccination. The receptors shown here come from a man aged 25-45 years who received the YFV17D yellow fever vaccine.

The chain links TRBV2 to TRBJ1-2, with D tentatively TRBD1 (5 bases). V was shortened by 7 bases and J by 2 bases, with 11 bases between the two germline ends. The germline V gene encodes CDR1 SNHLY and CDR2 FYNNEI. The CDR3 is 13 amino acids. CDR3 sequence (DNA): TGTGCCAGCATGGGACGTCGAAACTATGGCTACACCTTC. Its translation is CASMGRRNYGYTF.

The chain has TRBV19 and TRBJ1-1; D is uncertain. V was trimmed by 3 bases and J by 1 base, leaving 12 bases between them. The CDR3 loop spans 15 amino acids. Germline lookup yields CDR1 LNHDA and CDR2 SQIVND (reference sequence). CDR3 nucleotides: TGTGCCAGTAGTATGTTCGGGCAATCGAACACTGAAGCTTTCTTT. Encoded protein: CASSMFGQSNTEAFF.

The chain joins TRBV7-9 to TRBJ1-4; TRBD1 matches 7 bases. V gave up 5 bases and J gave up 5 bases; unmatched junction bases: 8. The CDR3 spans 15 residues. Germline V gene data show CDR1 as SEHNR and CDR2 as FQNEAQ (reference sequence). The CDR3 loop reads CASSVQGWPNEKLFF. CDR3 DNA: TGTGCCAGCAGCGTACAGGGGTGGCCAAATGAAAAACTGTTTTTT. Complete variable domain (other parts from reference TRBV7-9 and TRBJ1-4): DTGVSQNPRHKITKRGQNVTFRCDPISEHNRLYWYRQTLGQGPEFLTYFQNEAQLEKSRLLSDRFSAERPKGSFSTLEIQRTEQGDSAMYLCASSVQGWPNEKLFFGSGTQLSVL.

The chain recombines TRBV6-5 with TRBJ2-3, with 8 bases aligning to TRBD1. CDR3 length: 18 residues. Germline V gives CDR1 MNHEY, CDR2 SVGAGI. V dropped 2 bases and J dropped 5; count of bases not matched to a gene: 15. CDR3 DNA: TGTGCCAGCAGTTACCAGGGGGCGAATAGGAGGGGCCGAGATACGCAGTATTTT. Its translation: CASSYQGANRRGRDTQYF.

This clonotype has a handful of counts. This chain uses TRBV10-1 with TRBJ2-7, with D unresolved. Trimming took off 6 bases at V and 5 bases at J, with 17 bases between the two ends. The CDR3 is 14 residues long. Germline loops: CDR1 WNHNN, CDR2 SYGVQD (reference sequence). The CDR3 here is CASSSSARPDEQYF. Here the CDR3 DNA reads TGCGCCAGCAGCTCTTCGGCTAGGCCCGACGAGCAGTACTTC.

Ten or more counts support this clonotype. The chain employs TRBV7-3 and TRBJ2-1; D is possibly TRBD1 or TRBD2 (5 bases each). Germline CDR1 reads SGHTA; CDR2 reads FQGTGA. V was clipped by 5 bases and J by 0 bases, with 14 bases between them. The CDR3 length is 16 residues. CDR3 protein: CASSLEGTSSYNEQFF. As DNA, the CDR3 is TGTGCCAGCAGCCTAGAGGGGACGAGCTCCTACAATGAGCAGTTCTTC. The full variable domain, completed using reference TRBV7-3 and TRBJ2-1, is GAGVSQTPSNKVTEKGKYVELRCDPISGHTALYWYRQSLGQGPEFLIYFQGTGAADDSGLPNDRFFAVRPEGSVSTLKIQRTERGDSAVYLCASSLEGTSSYNEQFFGPGTRLTVL.

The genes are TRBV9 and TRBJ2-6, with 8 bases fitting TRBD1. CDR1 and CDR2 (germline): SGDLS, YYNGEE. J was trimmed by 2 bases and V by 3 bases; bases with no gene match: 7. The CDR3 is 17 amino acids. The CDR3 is CASSARTGSAGANVLTF. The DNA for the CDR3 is TGTGCCAGCAGCGCCCGGACAGGGTCGGCTGGGGCCAACGTCCTGACTTTC.

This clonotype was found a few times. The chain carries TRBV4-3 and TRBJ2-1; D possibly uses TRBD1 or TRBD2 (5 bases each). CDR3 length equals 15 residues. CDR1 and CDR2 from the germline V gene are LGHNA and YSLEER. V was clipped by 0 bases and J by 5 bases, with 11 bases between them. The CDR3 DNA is TGCGCCAGCAGCCAAGATCTGAGGGGAGACAATGAGCAGTTCTTC. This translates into CASSQDLRGDNEQFF.

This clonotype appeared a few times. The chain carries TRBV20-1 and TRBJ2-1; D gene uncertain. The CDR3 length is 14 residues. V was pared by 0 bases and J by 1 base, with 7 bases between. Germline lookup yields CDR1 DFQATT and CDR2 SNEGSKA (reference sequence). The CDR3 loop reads CSARDLISYNEQFF. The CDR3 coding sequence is TGCAGTGCTAGAGACCTTATATCCTACAATGAGCAGTTCTTC.

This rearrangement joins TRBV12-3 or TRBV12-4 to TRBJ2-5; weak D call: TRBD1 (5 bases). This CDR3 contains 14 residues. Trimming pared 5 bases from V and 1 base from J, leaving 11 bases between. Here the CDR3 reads CASSPRVSQETQYF. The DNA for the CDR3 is TGTGCCAGCAGTCCCAGGGTGTCCCAAGAGACCCAGTACTTC.

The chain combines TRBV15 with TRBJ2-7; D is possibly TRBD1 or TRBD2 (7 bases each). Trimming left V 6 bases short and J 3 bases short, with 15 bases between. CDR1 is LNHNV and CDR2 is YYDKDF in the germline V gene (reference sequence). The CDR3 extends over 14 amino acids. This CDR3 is CATRERDSHYEQYF. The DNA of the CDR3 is TGTGCCACCAGGGAGCGGGACAGCCACTACGAGCAGTACTTC.

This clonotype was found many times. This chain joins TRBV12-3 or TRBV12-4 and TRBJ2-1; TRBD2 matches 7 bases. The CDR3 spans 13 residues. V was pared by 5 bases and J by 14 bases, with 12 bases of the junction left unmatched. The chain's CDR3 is CASSPTSAGLEFF. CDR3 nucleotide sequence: TGTGCCAGCAGTCCCACTAGCGCTGGGTTGGAGTTCTTC.

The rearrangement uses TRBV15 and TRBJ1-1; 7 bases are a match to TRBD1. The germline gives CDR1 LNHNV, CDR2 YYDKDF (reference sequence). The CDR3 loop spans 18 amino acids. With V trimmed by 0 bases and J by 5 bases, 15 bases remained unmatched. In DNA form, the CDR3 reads TGTGCCACCAGCAGAGATCCAAGTCGACAGGGAAGGAGAACTGAAGCTTTCTTT. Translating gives CATSRDPSRQGRRTEAFF.

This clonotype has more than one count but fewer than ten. CDR3 amino acids: CASSVAGVAETQYF. CDR3 nucleotides: TGCGCCAGCAGTGTAGCGGGAGTTGCCGAGACCCAGTACTTC. The genes are TRBV10-2 and TRBJ2-5, with 9 bases matching TRBD2. J gave up 5 bases and V 4 bases, and 5 bases lay outside the gene matches. There are 14 residues in the CDR3. CDR1 WSHSY and CDR2 SAAADI come from the germline V gene.

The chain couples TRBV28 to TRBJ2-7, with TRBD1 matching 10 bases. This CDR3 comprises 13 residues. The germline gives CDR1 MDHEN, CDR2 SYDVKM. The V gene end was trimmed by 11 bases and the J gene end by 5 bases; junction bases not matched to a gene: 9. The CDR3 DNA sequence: TGTGCCGGCCAGGGACAGGGGTACAACGAGCAGTACTTC. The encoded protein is CAGQGQGYNEQYF. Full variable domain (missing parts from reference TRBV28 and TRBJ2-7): DVKVTQSSRYLVKRTGEKVFLECVQDMDHENMFWYRQDPGLGLRLIYFSYDVKMKEKGDIPEGYSVSREKKERFSLILESASTNQTSMYLCAGQGQGYNEQYFGPGTRLTVT.

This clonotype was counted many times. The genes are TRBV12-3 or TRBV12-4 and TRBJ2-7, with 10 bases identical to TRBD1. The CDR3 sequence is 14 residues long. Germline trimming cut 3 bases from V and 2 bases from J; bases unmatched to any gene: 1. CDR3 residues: CASSFGTGAYEQYF. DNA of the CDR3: TGTGCCAGCAGTTTCGGGACAGGGGCCTACGAGCAGTACTTC.

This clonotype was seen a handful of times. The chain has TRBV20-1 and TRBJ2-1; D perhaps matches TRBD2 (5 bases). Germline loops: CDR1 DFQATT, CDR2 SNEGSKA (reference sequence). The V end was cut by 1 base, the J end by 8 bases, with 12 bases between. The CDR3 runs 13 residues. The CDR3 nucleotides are TGCAGTGCTAGAGCTCGTAGCGTATATGAGCAGTTCTTC. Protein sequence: CSARARSVYEQFF.

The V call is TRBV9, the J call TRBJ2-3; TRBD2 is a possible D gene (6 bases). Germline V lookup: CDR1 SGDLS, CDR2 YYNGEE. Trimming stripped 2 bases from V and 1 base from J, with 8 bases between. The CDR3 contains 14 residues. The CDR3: CASSVGEGTDTQYF. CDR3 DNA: TGTGCCAGCAGCGTGGGGGAGGGCACAGATACGCAGTATTTT.

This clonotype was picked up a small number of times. CDR3 in amino acids: CSAREGQGKNIQYF. The CDR3 nucleotides are TGCAGTGCTAGAGAAGGGCAGGGCAAAAACATTCAGTACTTC. J is TRBJ2-4 and V is TRBV20-1; D is possibly TRBD1 (5 bases). The CDR3 consists of 14 residues. Germline CDR1 is DFQATT and CDR2 is SNEGSKA (reference sequence). V dropped 0 bases and J dropped 3 bases, with 9 bases sitting between them.

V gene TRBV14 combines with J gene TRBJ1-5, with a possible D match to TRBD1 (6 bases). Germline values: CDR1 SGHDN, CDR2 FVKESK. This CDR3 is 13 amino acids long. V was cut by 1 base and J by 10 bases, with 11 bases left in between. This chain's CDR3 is CASSQVSGTPQHF. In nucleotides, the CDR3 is TGTGCCAGCAGCCAAGTCTCAGGGACACCCCAGCATTTT.

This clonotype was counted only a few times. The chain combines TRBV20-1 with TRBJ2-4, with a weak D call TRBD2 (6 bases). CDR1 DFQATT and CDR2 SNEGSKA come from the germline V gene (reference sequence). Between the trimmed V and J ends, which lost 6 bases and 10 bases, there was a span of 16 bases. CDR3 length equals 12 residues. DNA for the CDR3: TGCAGTGCCACGGTACTAGCAGAAATTCAGTACTTC. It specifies CSATVLAEIQYF.

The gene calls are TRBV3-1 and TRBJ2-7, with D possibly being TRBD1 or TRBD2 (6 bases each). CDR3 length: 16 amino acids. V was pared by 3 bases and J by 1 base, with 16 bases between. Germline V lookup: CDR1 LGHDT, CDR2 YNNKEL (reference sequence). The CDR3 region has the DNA TGTGCCAGCAGCCAGGCGAGGGGGACTGGGTCCTACGAGCAGTACTTC. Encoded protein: CASSQARGTGSYEQYF.

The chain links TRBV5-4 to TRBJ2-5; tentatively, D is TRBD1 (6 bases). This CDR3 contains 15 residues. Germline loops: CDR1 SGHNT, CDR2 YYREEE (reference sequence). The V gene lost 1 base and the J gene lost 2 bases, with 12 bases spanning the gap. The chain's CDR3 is CASSLKGQKQETQYF. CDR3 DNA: TGTGCCAGCAGCTTGAAAGGACAGAAGCAAGAGACCCAGTACTTC.